These T cell receptor beta chains were read from a single sample in a study of blood T cell repertoires in COVID-19. Sequencing was performed with immunoSEQ multiplex PCR; in TCRdb, only in-frame clones are kept and a portion is missing. In the table there are about 310,000 clones, around 90% of which are singletons. Specimen: peripheral blood. These receptors came from a woman aged 30 to 39 with COVID-19, enrolled during active disease. CDR3s include the opening cysteine and the closing phenylalanine or tryptophan. A D gene is named only where the DNA matches it firmly. Clone size is not always given. Where it is, it says once, few, many or a class for expanded clones.

D: .; V: TRBV30; size: .; J: TRBJ1-2; DNA: TGTGCCTGCTCACAGGGAGGGGAAGGCTACACCTTC; CDR3: CACSQGGEGYTF
D: .; V: TRBV2; size: .; J: TRBJ2-1; DNA: TGTGCCAGCAGTCGGGCCTACAATGAGCAGTTCTTC; CDR3: CASSRAYNEQFF
D: .; V: TRBV5-1; size: .; J: TRBJ2-7; DNA: TGCGCATCTTCCGAGGGCAGGACCTACGAGCAGTACTTC; CDR3: CASSEGRTYEQYF
D: TRBD2; V: TRBV10-1; size: few; J: TRBJ2-7; DNA: TGCGCCAGCAGTGACACTAGCGGCAGGGAGCAGTACTTC; CDR3: CASSDTSGREQYF
D: .; V: TRBV3-1/TRBV3-2; size: .; J: TRBJ2-5; DNA: TGTGCCAGCAGCCAAGGGGGGACTCTGAGAGGAGAGACCCAGTACTTC; CDR3: CASSQGGTLRGETQYF
D: TRBD2; V: TRBV7-2; size: .; J: TRBJ2-3; DNA: TGTGCCAGCAGCTCTAGCGGGAGGTCCCCAGATACGCAGTATTTT; CDR3: CASSSSGRSPDTQYF
D: .; V: TRBV5-1; size: once; J: TRBJ1-4; DNA: TGCGCCAGCAGCGCAGGGAGGGCAGGGTTTGAAAAACTGTTTTTT; CDR3: CASSAGRAGFEKLFF
D: TRBD1; V: TRBV9; size: few; J: TRBJ2-1; DNA: TGTGCCAGCAGCCCGCCGGGACAGGGGGCGCCGAAGGGAAATGAGCAGTTCTTC; CDR3: CASSPPGQGAPKGNEQFF
D: .; V: TRBV7-9; size: .; J: TRBJ1-6; DNA: TGTGCCAGCAGCTTCCCCCAATCACCCCTCCACTTT; CDR3: CASSFPQSPLHF
D: TRBD1; V: TRBV25-1; size: .; J: TRBJ2-3; DNA: TGTGCCAGCAGCGCCTACGGACAGGAGGGCACAGATACGCAGTATTTT; CDR3: CASSAYGQEGTDTQYF
D: TRBD2; V: TRBV4-2; size: .; J: TRBJ2-1; DNA: TGTGCCAGCAGCCAAGAGGGGACTAGCGGGTTGCGTTACAATGAGCAGTTCTTC; CDR3: CASSQEGTSGLRYNEQFF
D: TRBD2; V: TRBV6-5; size: once; J: TRBJ2-3; DNA: TGTGCCAGCAGAGGGACTAGGCCCGATACGCAGTATTTT; CDR3: CASRGTRPDTQYF
D: TRBD1; V: TRBV19; size: few; J: TRBJ1-3; DNA: TGTGCCAGAGGGACAGCTGGAAACACCATATATTTT; CDR3: CARGTAGNTIYF
D: .; V: TRBV19; size: .; J: TRBJ1-4; DNA: TGTGCCAGTGGAGTTGAAAAACTGTTTTTT; CDR3: CASGVEKLFF
D: TRBD1; V: TRBV5-1; size: .; J: TRBJ2-1; DNA: TGCGCCAGCAGTCTGGGGTTAAACAGGGGTAATATTCGCGATGAGCAGTTCTTC; CDR3: CASSLGLNRGNIRDEQFF
D: TRBD2; V: TRBV28; size: once; J: TRBJ2-2; DNA: TGTGCCAGCAGTCCCCGGACTAGCGGCTGGGGCGGGGAGCTGTTTTTT; CDR3: CASSPRTSGWGGELFF
D: TRBD1; V: TRBV6-6; size: .; J: TRBJ2-4; DNA: TGTGCCAGCAGTTCCGGACAGGGAAAAAACATTCAGTACTTC; CDR3: CASSSGQGKNIQYF
D: .; V: TRBV6-1; size: .; J: TRBJ2-3; DNA: TGTGCCAGCAGTGAAAGCGGAACTAGCACAGATACGCAGTATTTT; CDR3: CASSESGTSTDTQYF
D: TRBD2; V: TRBV7-2; size: .; J: TRBJ2-1; DNA: TGTGCCAGCAGCTGGAAACTAGCGGGAGGAGTTGGATCCTACAATGAGCAGTTCTTC; CDR3: CASSWKLAGGVGSYNEQFF
D: .; V: TRBV3-1/TRBV3-2; size: once; J: TRBJ2-1; DNA: TGTGCCAGCAGCCAAGATCTAGCGATAAATGAGCAGTTCTTC; CDR3: CASSQDLAINEQFF
D: TRBD1; V: TRBV7-7; size: .; J: TRBJ2-2; DNA: TGTGCCAGCAGTTTAGGGGGCGCGAACACCGGGGAGCTGTTTTTT; CDR3: CASSLGGANTGELFF
D: .; V: TRBV5-1; size: .; J: TRBJ1-2; DNA: TGCGCCAGCAGCTTGGCCGTGGGGAGTAACTATGGCTACACCTTC; CDR3: CASSLAVGSNYGYTF
D: .; V: TRBV14; size: .; J: TRBJ1-3; DNA: TGTGCCAGCAGCCCTCACAGGGAGGGTCACACCATATATTTT; CDR3: CASSPHREGHTIYF
D: TRBD1; V: TRBV27; size: .; J: TRBJ1-2; DNA: TGTGCCAGCACCAGGGGGCCAGGGGGCTCCTACACCTTC; CDR3: CASTRGPGGSYTF
D: .; V: TRBV7-2; size: .; J: TRBJ1-3; DNA: TGTGCCAGCAGCCGTAACCCACAGGGAAACACCATATATTTT; CDR3: CASSRNPQGNTIYF
D: .; V: TRBV10-3; size: .; J: TRBJ2-1; DNA: TGTGCCATCAGTGCGGGTGCCTACAATGAGCAGTTCTTC; CDR3: CAISAGAYNEQFF
D: .; V: TRBV28; size: once; J: TRBJ2-7; DNA: TGTGCCAGCAGTTTAGTAGAGGGGGTCTACGAGCAGTACTTC; CDR3: CASSLVEGVYEQYF
D: .; V: TRBV3-1/TRBV3-2; size: once; J: TRBJ2-7; DNA: TGTGCCAGCAGCCAGATCCCCTTGGACAGCGATCCCTACGAGCAGTACTTC; CDR3: CASSQIPLDSDPYEQYF
D: TRBD2; V: TRBV6-2/TRBV6-3; size: many; J: TRBJ2-2; DNA: TGTGCCAGCAGCTGGGGACTAGCGGAGAACACCGGGGAGCTGTTTTTT; CDR3: CASSWGLAENTGELFF
D: TRBD1; V: TRBV6-5; size: .; J: TRBJ1-1; DNA: TGTGCCAGCAGTAAACAGGGGGGCCAGAACACTGAAGCTTTCTTT; CDR3: CASSKQGGQNTEAFF
D: .; V: TRBV6-1; size: .; J: TRBJ1-1; DNA: TGTGCCAGCAGTGAGTTCGACAGGCTCACTGAAGCTTTCTTT; CDR3: CASSEFDRLTEAFF
D: .; V: TRBV30; size: .; J: TRBJ2-6; DNA: TGTGCCTGGAGTATTGGGGGCACTGGGGCCAACGTCCTGACTTTC; CDR3: CAWSIGGTGANVLTF
D: .; V: TRBV6-1; size: .; J: TRBJ2-3; DNA: TGTGCCAGCAGTGCACTATTGGGAGGCTACACAGATACGCAGTATTTT; CDR3: CASSALLGGYTDTQYF
D: .; V: TRBV5-1; size: once; J: TRBJ1-6; DNA: TGCGCCAGCAGCTTGGTTGGGAGCTCCTATAATTCACCCCTCCACTTT; CDR3: CASSLVGSSYNSPLHF